This T cell receptor beta chain comes out of a study of blood T cell repertoires in COVID-19. The V gene's germline CDR1 is SGDLS and CDR2 YYNGEE. The CDR3 runs to 15 residues. V lost 4 bases, J lost 6 bases, and 17 bases lay in between. Some clones are missing from TCRdb's copy, which holds only in-frame ones; the method was immunoSEQ multiplex PCR. The sample comprises 65,000 to 95,000 clones, roughly 92% of which are singletons, and 2.5% to 3% rests with the top ten. Sequenced material: peripheral blood. The rearrangement links TRBV9 to TRBJ2-1; possibly TRBD1 for D (6 bases). The receptor comes from a man in his fifties or sixties with COVID-19, enrolled during active disease. The CDR3 reads CASSPRGGQGNEQFF. The CDR3 DNA sequence: TGTGCCAGCAGCCCGAGAGGGGGACAAGGCAATGAGCAGTTCTTC.